These 10 T cell receptor beta chains originate from one sample sequenced in a study of cytomegalovirus exposure and HLA in healthy donors. The PCR employed 60 Vbeta primers together with 13 Jbeta primers. The assay was immunoSEQ multiplex PCR, and TCRdb's table has in-frame clones only and misses some. This table has 90,000 to 120,000 clones, 77% appearing once. Specimen: PBMCs. These receptors came from a male donor in good health and CMV-seronegative.

This clone was detected only once. The chain joins TRBV5-1 to TRBJ1-1, with TRBD1 as a possible D gene (5 bases). The CDR3 loop spans 13 amino acids. With 0 bases removed from V and 7 bases from J, the gap between germline ends came to 10 bases. Germline V CDR1 and CDR2: SGHRS, YFSETQ. The CDR3: CASSLAWGDEAFF. The CDR3 coding sequence is TGCGCCAGCAGCTTGGCGTGGGGGGATGAAGCTTTCTTT.

The rearrangement joins TRBV25-1 to TRBJ2-1; TRBD2 aligns across 12 bases. The V segment lost 2 bases and the J segment 12 bases; nucleotides outside the gene matches: 8. The germline V gene has CDR1 MGHDK and CDR2 SYGVNS. The CDR3 runs to 15 residues. In DNA, the CDR3 is TGTGCCAGCAGTGAACCTCTAGCGGGAGGGAAGCCGCAGTTCTTC. This gives the protein CASSEPLAGGKPQFF.

J is TRBJ2-7 and V is TRBV6-5; 9 bases align to TRBD1. The length of the CDR3 is 14 residues. From germline, CDR1 is MNHEY and CDR2 SVGAGI. V lost 2 bases, J lost 4 bases, and 3 bases stayed unmatched. The CDR3 region is CASSYQGQGYEQYF. The CDR3 DNA follows: TGTGCCAGCAGTTACCAAGGACAGGGGTACGAGCAGTACTTC.

This clone was seen just once. V and J are TRBV27 and TRBJ1-5; unclear D gene. The CDR3 contains 18 residues. The germline gives CDR1 MNHEY, CDR2 SMNVEV (reference sequence). The germline V and J ends were trimmed by 5 bases and 0 bases, with 20 bases remaining between them. The CDR3 coding sequence is TGTGCCAGCAGTCCCTCGGCAGGTTCTACTTATAGCAATCAGCCCCAGCATTTT. Protein sequence: CASSPSAGSTYSNQPQHF.

The chain joins TRBV14 to TRBJ2-7; 14 bases are a match to TRBD2. The V segment lost 9 bases and the J segment 5 bases; nucleotides outside the gene matches: 12. This CDR3 is 16 amino acids long. Per germline, CDR1 SGHDN and CDR2 FVKESK. The DNA for the CDR3 is TGTGCCAGGATCCGACCGGGACTAGCGGGAGTGCACGAGCAGTACTTC. Protein sequence: CARIRPGLAGVHEQYF. Full variable domain (outside the CDR3, taken from reference TRBV14 and TRBJ2-7): EAGVTQFPSHSVIEKGQTVTLRCDPISGHDNLYWYRRVMGKEIKFLLHFVKESKQDESGMPNNRFLAERTGGTYSTLKVQPAELEDSGVYFCARIRPGLAGVHEQYFGPGTRLTVT.

The gene calls are TRBV19 and TRBJ2-2, with D perhaps TRBD2 (5 bases). The V gene lost 3 bases and the J gene lost 7 bases, with 21 bases spanning the gap. This CDR3 spans 17 amino acids. Germline V gives CDR1 LNHDA, CDR2 SQIVND (reference sequence). The CDR3 region is CASSISSGGPTGGELFF. DNA of the CDR3: TGTGCCAGTAGTATTAGTTCAGGCGGGCCGACTGGCGGGGAGCTGTTTTTT.

J is TRBJ2-1 and V is TRBV7-8; tentatively, D is TRBD2 (6 bases). V was shortened by 0 bases and J by 7 bases, with 19 bases between the two germline ends. The CDR3 sequence is 17 residues long. Per germline, CDR1 SGHVS and CDR2 FQNEAQ. This CDR3 is CASSLAIGTAVGNEQFF. CDR3 sequence (DNA): TGTGCCAGCAGCTTAGCGATCGGGACTGCGGTCGGTAATGAGCAGTTCTTC.

The chain joins TRBV11-2 to TRBJ2-1, with 9 bases lining up with TRBD2. The trim removed 4 bases at V and 6 bases at J, leaving 7 bases unmatched. Germline assignment: CDR1 SGHAT and CDR2 FQNNGV. This CDR3 comprises 15 residues. The CDR3 DNA reads as TGTGCCAGCAGCTCTATAGCGGGAGTCTTCAATGAGCAGTTCTTC. It codes for CASSSIAGVFNEQFF.

The chain recombines TRBV5-4 with TRBJ2-1; TRBD2 agrees at 14 bases. The J segment lost 6 bases and the V segment lost 4 bases, leaving 9 bases of the junction unmatched. Germline V lookup: CDR1 SGHNT, CDR2 YYREEE (reference sequence). This CDR3 spans 17 amino acids. In DNA form, the CDR3 reads TGTGCCAGCAGCATGACTAGCGGGAGGGCCGGGGGCAATGAGCAGTTCTTC. Protein product: CASSMTSGRAGGNEQFF.

The chain joins TRBV7-3 to TRBJ1-1; 7 positions match TRBD1. The CDR3 is made up of 14 amino acids. Germline assignment: CDR1 SGHTA and CDR2 FQGTGA. Losses at the gene ends were 5 bases for V and 5 bases for J; bases not matched to a gene: 8. The CDR3 reads CASSPTGSGTEAFF. The CDR3 DNA follows: TGTGCCAGCAGCCCGACAGGGTCTGGTACTGAAGCTTTCTTT.